The 27 T cell receptor beta chains reported below all come from one sample, sequenced in a study of siplizumab effects on memory and regulatory T cells. Profiled with immunoSEQ multiplex PCR; TCRdb holds only in-frame clones, not every one. This table holds 85,000 to 90,000 clones, just under 90% found once. The sample comprised CD4+ T cells sorted from blood. The source is a human donor in good health.

The sample holds one count of this clone. The V and J genes are TRBV19 and TRBJ2-1; D is perhaps TRBD2 (6 bases). Germline V CDR1 and CDR2: LNHDA, SQIVND (reference sequence). The CDR3 totals 15 residues. Trimming stripped 0 bases from V and 4 bases from J, with 10 bases between. CDR3 sequence reads: CASSIDRDSYNEQFF. The CDR3 DNA is TGTGCCAGTAGTATAGATCGGGACTCTTACAATGAGCAGTTCTTC.

The rearrangement links TRBV7-2 to TRBJ2-3; D remains ambiguous. Looked up from germline, CDR1 is SGHTA and CDR2 is FQGNSA. Trimming cost V 3 bases and J 1 base, with 5 bases left between them. This CDR3 comprises 13 residues. The CDR3 here is CASSFSRTDTQYF. The CDR3 bases are TGTGCCAGCAGCTTTAGTCGCACAGATACGCAGTATTTT.

V gene TRBV2 combines with J gene TRBJ2-6; 12 bases match TRBD2. With 9 bases clipped from V and 3 bases from J, the junction kept 9 bases outside the gene matches. Germline V gene sequence: CDR1 SNHLY, CDR2 FYNNEI. This CDR3 is 17 amino acids long. In DNA, the CDR3 is TGTGCCAGGAGGTTGACTAGCGGGAGAGGTGGGGCCAACGTCCTGACTTTC. This sequence encodes CARRLTSGRGGANVLTF.

CDR3 DNA sequence: TGTGCCAGCAGCGCTGGTTTACGGGGGCGGGAGACCCAGTACTTC. Protein sequence: CASSAGLRGRETQYF. The rearrangement links TRBV11-2 to TRBJ2-5; either TRBD1 or TRBD2 may fit D (6 bases each). The CDR3 runs to 15 residues. The germline V gene encodes CDR1 SGHAT and CDR2 FQNNGV. V lost 5 bases and J 5 bases, leaving 18 bases between the germline ends.

Written as DNA, the CDR3 is TGTGCCAGCAGCGTAGACAGTCCCGGGGAGCTGTTTTTT. Translation gives CASSVDSPGELFF. This chain connects TRBV9 to TRBJ2-2, with no clear D. The V end was cut by 0 bases, the J end by 6 bases, with 6 bases between. The CDR3 runs 13 residues. The germline CDR1 and CDR2 sequences are SGDLS and YYNGEE.

This chain links TRBV19 with TRBJ2-1, with D possibly being TRBD1 (5 bases). CDR1 and CDR2 (germline): LNHDA, SQIVND (reference sequence). The CDR3 covers 14 residues. V dropped 4 bases and J dropped 0 bases, with 7 bases sitting between them. In DNA form, the CDR3 reads TGTGCCAGTAGTAGACAGCTCTCCTACAATGAGCAGTTCTTC. As protein: CASSRQLSYNEQFF.

This chain connects TRBV7-3 to TRBJ1-1; D may be TRBD1 (5 bases). Trimming left V 4 bases short and J 0 bases short, with 9 bases between. CDR1 SGHTA and CDR2 FQGTGA come from the germline V gene. The CDR3 spans 14 residues. Here the CDR3 reads CASSSTDMNTEAFF. CDR3 nucleotide sequence: TGTGCCAGCAGCTCGACGGACATGAACACTGAAGCTTTCTTT.

The chain carries TRBV5-1 and TRBJ2-2; weak D call: TRBD2 (5 bases). The CDR3 is 15 amino acids. Trimming pared 4 bases from V and 7 bases from J, leaving 17 bases between. CDR1 is SGHRS and CDR2 is YFSETQ in the germline V gene. Here the CDR3 reads CASSPGVGSNGELFF. CDR3 coding DNA: TGCGCCAGCAGCCCCGGGGTCGGCTCAAACGGGGAGCTGTTTTTT.

CDR3 bases: TGCGCCAGCAGCTCGGACCCCGGAGCGGGTGAGCAGTTCTTC. It codes for CASSSDPGAGEQFF. This chain links TRBV5-1 with TRBJ2-1; the D gene is possibly TRBD2 (6 bases). The CDR3 is made up of 14 amino acids. The germline V gene has CDR1 SGHRS and CDR2 YFSETQ. With 3 bases removed from V and 9 bases from J, the gap between germline ends came to 16 bases.

This rearrangement joins TRBV6-4 to TRBJ2-1; 9 bases match TRBD2. The junction had 10 bases not matched to a gene; V was cut back by 6 bases and J by 7 bases. Germline lookup yields CDR1 MRHNA and CDR2 SNTAGT. The CDR3 totals 15 residues. The chain's CDR3 is CASSPGASGKNEQFF. CDR3 DNA: TGTGCCAGCAGCCCGGGGGCTAGCGGGAAGAATGAGCAGTTCTTC.

The chain combines TRBV5-1 with TRBJ2-3; TRBD2 aligns across 7 bases. Germline V gives CDR1 SGHRS, CDR2 YFSETQ. The CDR3 covers 16 residues. V was pared by 3 bases and J by 0 bases, with 7 bases of the junction left unmatched. Here the CDR3 DNA reads TGCGCCAGCAGCTCACTAGCGCGGGGGAGCACAGATACGCAGTATTTT. This sequence encodes CASSSLARGSTDTQYF.

V is TRBV10-2 and J is TRBJ2-2, with 13 bases lining up with TRBD2. Trimming at V came to 6 bases and at J to 6 bases, leaving 4 bases not matched to a gene. This CDR3 has 15 amino acids. CDR1 WSHSY and CDR2 SAAADI come from the germline V gene. The CDR3 DNA follows: TGCGCCAGCAGCAGACTAGCGGGAGGCGCCGGGGAGCTGTTTTTT. Protein: CASSRLAGGAGELFF.

The chain couples TRBV4-1 to TRBJ1-1; maybe TRBD1 (5 bases). V dropped 1 base and J dropped 4 bases, with 19 bases sitting between them. Germline V gives CDR1 MGHRA, CDR2 YSYEKL. CDR3 length equals 17 residues. CDR3 nucleotides: TGCGCCAGCAGCCAAGGCTTCCCGGGGGTTGTCGTCACTGAAGCTTTCTTT. This codes for CASSQGFPGVVVTEAFF.

Worth noting for this clone: In the same sample, other DNA sequences code for this CDR3. The chain uses TRBV5-4 and TRBJ2-1, with 10 nucleotides matching TRBD2. CDR3 length: 15 residues. V lost 1 base, J lost 7 bases, and 5 bases stayed unmatched. Germline CDR1 SGHNT, CDR2 YYREEE (reference sequence). CDR3 loop: CASSLRLAGGNEQFF. The CDR3 nucleotides are TGTGCCAGCAGCTTGAGACTAGCGGGTGGGAATGAGCAGTTCTTC.

This sequence joins TRBV2 and TRBJ2-5; no clear D. This CDR3 spans 11 amino acids. In germline, CDR1 is SNHLY, CDR2 FYNNEI. The germline V and J ends were trimmed by 4 bases and 4 bases, with 4 bases remaining between them. The CDR3 here is CASSVTETQYF. CDR3 bases: TGTGCCAGCAGTGTAACAGAGACCCAGTACTTC.

The V call is TRBV7-3, the J call TRBJ2-2; 12 positions agree with TRBD2. The junction had 8 bases not matched to a gene; V was cut back by 0 bases and J by 6 bases. The CDR3 is 18 amino acids. Germline V gene data show CDR1 as SGHTA and CDR2 as FQGTGA. The CDR3 region has the DNA TGTGCCAGCAGCTTAACGATTCTCGGACTAGCGGGGTCCGGGGAGCTGTTTTTT. Its protein is CASSLTILGLAGSGELFF.

The V call is TRBV19, the J call TRBJ1-3; D is perhaps TRBD1 (5 bases). Germline CDR1 is LNHDA and CDR2 is SQIVND (reference sequence). Trimming pared 2 bases from V and 2 bases from J, leaving 16 bases between. The CDR3 totals 17 residues. CDR3 sequence (DNA): TGTGCCAGTAGTATAAGCGGCAGGGAATCGGCTGGAAACACCATATATTTT. It is translated as CASSISGRESAGNTIYF.

This rearrangement joins TRBV14 to TRBJ2-3, with a possible D match to TRBD2 (5 bases). CDR1 is SGHDN, CDR2 FVKESK, per germline. V dropped 0 bases and J dropped 5 bases, with 15 bases sitting between them. The CDR3 runs 16 residues. CDR3 bases: TGTGCCAGCAGCCAAGAAAACCTCATTCGGGGAGATACGCAGTATTTT. Encoded protein: CASSQENLIRGDTQYF.

The chain recombines TRBV4-1 with TRBJ2-7; D is possibly TRBD1 (5 bases). Germline V CDR1 and CDR2: MGHRA, YSYEKL. There are 13 residues in the CDR3. Trimming cost V 5 bases and J 2 bases, with 10 bases left between them. CDR3 amino acids: CASSGQGTYEQYF. DNA of the CDR3: TGCGCCAGCAGCGGGCAGGGCACCTACGAGCAGTACTTC.

This chain uses TRBV5-6 with TRBJ2-1, with TRBD2 identical over 8 bases. The V gene end was trimmed by 4 bases and the J gene end by 10 bases; junction bases not matched to a gene: 16. This CDR3 has 16 residues. The germline V gene has CDR1 SGHDT and CDR2 YYEEEE. This CDR3 reads CASSRPSGHQVGEQFF. CDR3 bases: TGTGCCAGCAGCCGCCCTAGCGGGCACCAGGTCGGCGAGCAGTTCTTC. Using reference TRBV5-6 and TRBJ2-1 for the parts outside the CDR3, the full variable domain is DAGVTQSPTHLIKTRGQQVTLRCSPKSGHDTVSWYQQALGQGPQFIFQYYEEEERQRGNFPDRFSGHQFPNYSSELNVNALLLGDSALYLCASSRPSGHQVGEQFFGPGTRLTVL.

The chain employs TRBV6-7 and TRBJ1-2; TRBD1 might be the D (5 bases). TRBV6-7 is identified as an open reading frame with a role that is uncertain. Trimming removed 3 bases from V and 4 bases from J, with 15 bases in between. The CDR3 is 15 residues long. The CDR3: CASSYFHEGIYGYTF. The CDR3 nucleotides read TGTGCCAGCAGTTATTTTCACGAGGGGATCTATGGCTACACCTTC.

Written as DNA, the CDR3 is TGTGCCAGCAGCTGGGACGTGACCCAGTACTTC. Translation: CASSWDVTQYF. This chain uses TRBV11-3 with TRBJ2-5; D tentatively reads TRBD1 or TRBD2 (5 bases each). In germline, CDR1 is SGHNT, CDR2 YENEEA. Trimming shortened V by 4 bases and J by 7 bases, and 7 bases separated the two germline ends. The CDR3 runs to 11 residues.

This chain joins TRBV25-1 and TRBJ2-7; 8 bases agree with TRBD2. Germline values: CDR1 MGHDK, CDR2 SYGVNS. The CDR3 has 16 amino acids. V lost 3 bases, J lost 7 bases, and 14 bases stayed unmatched. The CDR3 is CASSDQTQSGSREQYF. In DNA, the CDR3 is TGTGCCAGCAGTGATCAGACGCAGAGCGGGAGTCGTGAGCAGTACTTC.

The chain couples TRBV27 to TRBJ2-5; 10 nucleotides agree with TRBD2. Trimming removed 2 bases from V and 4 bases from J; junction bases left unmatched: 10. Germline loops: CDR1 MNHEY, CDR2 SMNVEV (reference sequence). The CDR3 length is 17 residues. CDR3 in amino acids: CASSLSGPSGSRETQYF. The DNA for the CDR3 is TGTGCCAGCAGTTTAAGTGGGCCTAGCGGGAGCAGAGAGACCCAGTACTTC.

This chain joins TRBV6-6 and TRBJ1-2; 7 bases line up with TRBD1. CDR1 is MNHNY and CDR2 is SVGAGI in the germline V gene (reference sequence). This CDR3 is built from 16 residues. With V trimmed by 3 bases and J by 1 base, 8 bases remained unmatched. As DNA, the CDR3 is TGTGCCAGCAGTTATGGGGACAGCCACATTAACTATGGCTACACCTTC. Translation: CASSYGDSHINYGYTF.

V is TRBV4-1 and J is TRBJ2-5; 12 nucleotides match TRBD2. This CDR3 has 15 residues. The trim removed 4 bases at V and 1 base at J, leaving 1 base unmatched. Looked up from germline, CDR1 is MGHRA and CDR2 is YSYEKL. Written as DNA, the CDR3 is TGCGCCAGCAGCCGACTAGCGGGAGTCCAAGAGACCCAGTACTTC. Translating gives CASSRLAGVQETQYF.

The J gene is TRBJ2-1, the V gene TRBV19; 8 bases align to TRBD2. Germline V gene sequence: CDR1 LNHDA, CDR2 SQIVND (reference sequence). The J segment lost 2 bases and the V segment lost 5 bases, leaving 5 bases of the junction unmatched. The CDR3 length is 15 residues. The CDR3 spells CASSHPGGPYNEQFF. The CDR3 nucleotides read TGTGCCAGTAGTCATCCGGGAGGGCCCTACAATGAGCAGTTCTTC.